This T cell receptor beta chain appears in the sequencing data of a study of T cell responses to AZD1222 COVID-19 vaccine. CDR3 size: 17 residues. Pooling of second doses given at about 4 or about 12 weeks was done. The assay was immunoSEQ multiplex PCR, and TCRdb's table has in-frame clones only and misses some. In the table there are 30,000 to 35,000 clones, 78% of which are singletons. This specimen consisted of peripheral blood, obtained 28 days after the second AZD1222 dose. The receptor comes from an adult who received the AZD1222 COVID-19 vaccine. V and J are TRBV21-1 and TRBJ1-4. TRBV21-1 is flagged as a pseudogene. The CDR3 is CASSKKIEGEGSEKLFF. The CDR3 DNA follows: TGTGCCAGCAGCAAAAAAATCGAGGGGGAGGGAAGTGAAAAACTGTTTTTT.